A single sample is the source of the 29 T cell receptor beta chains below, sequenced in a study of blood T cell repertoires in COVID-19. Profiled with immunoSEQ multiplex PCR; TCRdb holds only in-frame clones, not every one. Altogether more than 300,000 clones are present, 89% being singletons, with the ten largest covering 6.4%. Sequencing was done on a sample of peripheral blood. Source of these receptors: a man between 18 and 35 years old who had recovered from COVID-19.

In its sample, this clone was seen a few times. This sample also contains other DNA sequences that code for the same CDR3. The chain has TRBV19 and TRBJ1-5; TRBD1 agrees at 7 bases. Germline V gene data show CDR1 as LNHDA and CDR2 as SQIVND (reference sequence). Unmatched junction bases numbered 3, after V lost 5 bases and J lost 5 bases. This CDR3 has 13 residues. The CDR3: CASSRQGDQPQHF. CDR3 nucleotide sequence: TGTGCCAGTAGTCGACAGGGCGATCAGCCCCAGCATTTT.

The chain combines TRBV10-3 with TRBJ1-2; 7 nucleotides agree with TRBD1. The trim removed 3 bases at V and 7 bases at J, leaving 5 bases unmatched. CDR1 ENHRY and CDR2 SYGVKD come from the germline V gene. The CDR3 is 13 residues long. The CDR3 sequence: CAISDIGGLGYTF. The CDR3 nucleotides read TGTGCCATCAGTGATATAGGGGGCCTTGGCTACACCTTC.

This sequence joins TRBV4-2 and TRBJ2-5; 7 positions match TRBD2. The CDR3 extends over 18 amino acids. With V trimmed by 4 bases and J by 1 base, 15 bases remained unmatched. CDR1 is LGHNA and CDR2 is YNFKEQ in the germline V gene. Here the CDR3 reads CASSLKDGGGACQETQYF. The CDR3 nucleotides read TGTGCCAGCAGCCTAAAAGATGGGGGGGGTGCTTGCCAAGAGACCCAGTACTTC.

The chain carries TRBV20-1 and TRBJ1-3; no firm D call. The CDR3 totals 13 residues. The germline CDR1 and CDR2 sequences are DFQATT and SNEGSKA (reference sequence). Trimming pared 6 bases from V and 0 bases from J, leaving 9 bases between. The CDR3 DNA is TGCAGTGCGAGTGGGAGCTCTGGAAACACCATATATTTT. It yields the protein CSASGSSGNTIYF.

The chain carries TRBV2 and TRBJ2-1; possibly TRBD1 for D (5 bases). Per the germline V gene, CDR1 is SNHLY and CDR2 is FYNNEI. V gave up 1 base and J gave up 3 bases, with 10 bases separating them. CDR3 length: 15 residues. In DNA form, the CDR3 reads TGTGCCAGCAGTGAAGATCGGCAGGGCTACAATGAGCAGTTCTTC. Encoded protein: CASSEDRQGYNEQFF.

The V gene is TRBV5-1, the J gene TRBJ1-3; D gene unclear. CDR1 is SGHRS and CDR2 is YFSETQ in the germline V gene. The ends were cut back, 1 base at V and 3 bases at J, with 8 bases in the middle. This CDR3 spans 14 amino acids. CDR3 bases: TGCGCCAGCAGCTTGTGGTTCAGTGGAAACACCATATATTTT. Its protein product is CASSLWFSGNTIYF.

The count of this clone is one. The J gene is TRBJ1-2, the V gene TRBV7-2; 7 bases agree with TRBD1. V dropped 3 bases and J dropped 2; count of bases not matched to a gene: 3. This CDR3 is built from 14 residues. The V gene's germline CDR1 is SGHTA and CDR2 FQGNSA. Here the CDR3 DNA reads TGTGCCAGCAGCTTCCCAGGGGGGAACTATGGCTACACCTTC. It specifies CASSFPGGNYGYTF.

This sequence joins TRBV5-1 and TRBJ1-4; a weak D match, TRBD1 (5 bases). The CDR3 runs to 15 residues. Germline V gene lookup returns CDR1 SGHRS and CDR2 YFSETQ. V dropped 0 bases and J dropped 8 bases, with 14 bases sitting between them. The CDR3 DNA is TGCGCCAGCAGCTTGGATCAGGGTTATAGGGAAAAACTGTTTTTT. The encoded protein is CASSLDQGYREKLFF.

This chain uses TRBV5-1 with TRBJ1-2; D might be TRBD1 (6 bases). V was trimmed by 0 bases and J by 4 bases, leaving 13 bases between them. The CDR3 has 15 amino acids. Germline CDR1 is SGHRS and CDR2 is YFSETQ. In nucleotides, the CDR3 is TGCGCCAGCAGCTTGGTGTTGGGGGCAGGCTATGGCTACACCTTC. Encoded protein: CASSLVLGAGYGYTF.

The chain has TRBV10-3 and TRBJ2-7; the match to TRBD1 covers 7 bases. The germline V gene encodes CDR1 ENHRY and CDR2 SYGVKD. The V segment lost 2 bases and the J segment 5 bases; nucleotides outside the gene matches: 0. This CDR3 has 12 amino acids. The CDR3 DNA reads TGTGCCATCAGTGAGGGACAGGACGAGCAGTACTTC. Translation: CAISEGQDEQYF.

V usage is TRBV3-1 (or the pseudogene TRBV3-2) and J usage is TRBJ2-7; the match to TRBD2 covers 11 bases. Trimming removed 1 base from V and 2 bases from J; junction bases left unmatched: 4. The germline V gene has CDR1 LGHDT and CDR2 YNNKEL (reference sequence). CDR3 length equals 16 residues. In nucleotides, the CDR3 is TGTGCCAGCAGCCAAGGACTAGCGGGATGGACCTACGAGCAGTACTTC. Translated: CASSQGLAGWTYEQYF.

This clone is a singleton in its sample. The chain carries TRBV29-1 and TRBJ1-2; perhaps TRBD1 as D (6 bases). The CDR3 totals 12 residues. CDR1 and CDR2 (germline): SQVTM, ANQGSEA. The V end was cut by 5 bases, the J end by 6 bases, with 13 bases between. For the CDR3, the DNA is TGCAGCGTTATTAGGGGGAACGATGGCTACACCTTC. Its translation: CSVIRGNDGYTF.

The chain employs TRBV5-1 and TRBJ2-5, with D perhaps TRBD2 (6 bases). Germline-derived CDR1 and CDR2 are SGHRS and YFSETQ. Trimming left V 0 bases short and J 7 bases short, with 13 bases between. The CDR3 is made up of 14 amino acids. The CDR3 DNA reads as TGCGCCAGCAGCTTGGACAGCCCGGAGGGGACCCAGTACTTC. Translated: CASSLDSPEGTQYF. The full variable domain, with the rest looked up from reference TRBV5-1 and TRBJ2-5, is KAGVTQTPRYLIKTRGQQVTLSCSPISGHRSVSWYQQTPGQGLQFLFEYFSETQRNKGNFPGRFSGRQFSNSRSEMNVSTLELGDSALYLCASSLDSPEGTQYFGPGTRLLVL.

V and J are TRBV30 and TRBJ1-2, with 12 bases lining up with TRBD1. In germline, CDR1 is GTSNPN, CDR2 SVGIG (reference sequence). The junction had 6 bases not matched to a gene; V was cut back by 2 bases and J by 5 bases. There are 15 residues in the CDR3. The CDR3 coding sequence is TGTGCCTGGAGTCTGGGACAGGGGGCATATTATGGCTACACCTTC. The encoded protein is CAWSLGQGAYYGYTF.

The genes are TRBV11-2 and TRBJ2-5; 11 bases align to TRBD2. CDR1 is SGHAT, CDR2 FQNNGV, per germline. The CDR3 is 17 amino acids. J gave up 3 bases and V 1 base, and 7 bases lay outside the gene matches. CDR3 amino acids: CASSLGSGLAGEETQYF. DNA for the CDR3: TGTGCCAGCAGCTTAGGTTCTGGACTAGCGGGTGAAGAGACCCAGTACTTC.

This clone was seen more than once but under ten times. This chain links TRBV14 with TRBJ1-2; no reliable D call. V was shortened by 1 base and J by 4 bases, with 10 bases between the two germline ends. The germline gives CDR1 SGHDN, CDR2 FVKESK. The CDR3 extends over 14 amino acids. CDR3 sequence: CASSQGPGSYGYTF. The CDR3 DNA follows: TGTGCCAGCAGCCAAGGACCCGGGAGCTATGGCTACACCTTC.

The chain has TRBV12-3 or TRBV12-4 and TRBJ1-1; D perhaps matches TRBD1 (5 bases). This CDR3 contains 13 residues. Deletions cut 2 bases from V and 7 bases from J, with 11 bases between. CDR3: CASSLKIGVEAFF. In DNA form, the CDR3 reads TGTGCCAGCAGTTTAAAGATAGGGGTTGAAGCTTTCTTT.

CDR3 residues: CASSDRGIGYTF. In nucleotides, the CDR3 is TGTGCTAGTTCGGACAGGGGAATTGGCTACACCTTC. The V gene is TRBV12-5, the J gene TRBJ1-2; TRBD1 matches at 9 bases. Germline trimming cut 8 bases from V and 7 bases from J; bases unmatched to any gene: 5. This CDR3 spans 12 amino acids. Germline CDR1 is LGHNT and CDR2 is FRNRAP.

The gene calls are TRBV19 and TRBJ2-7; 7 bases align to TRBD1. Germline V gene lookup returns CDR1 LNHDA and CDR2 SQIVND (reference sequence). This CDR3 has 15 residues. Trimming took 9 bases from V and 3 from J; bases not matched to a gene: 14. This chain's CDR3 is CASKLTGSHNYEQYF. The CDR3 DNA sequence: TGTGCCAGCAAGCTGACAGGGTCGCACAACTACGAGCAGTACTTC.

J is TRBJ1-3 and V is TRBV3-1 (or the pseudogene TRBV3-2); no reliable D call. This CDR3 has 16 residues. V dropped 0 bases and J dropped 0 bases, with 9 bases sitting between them. CDR1 and CDR2 from the germline V gene are LGHDT and YNNKEL (reference sequence). Here the CDR3 DNA reads TGTGCCAGCAGCCAAGATCTGGGGAGCTCTGGAAACACCATATATTTT. It translates to CASSQDLGSSGNTIYF.

In this sample, this clone turned up once. The chain is built from TRBV5-1 and TRBJ2-7; TRBD2 agrees at 8 bases. Germline-derived CDR1 and CDR2 are SGHRS and YFSETQ. V lost 10 bases and J lost 6; bases outside the gene matches: 18. The CDR3 runs to 15 residues. The CDR3 sequence: CAPSARGGWLSEQYF. The CDR3 DNA reads as TGCGCCCCCAGCGCCCGGGGGGGGTGGTTGAGCGAGCAGTACTTC.

This clone was seen a handful of times. One end of the junction is discordant with germline, which a read error may explain. The chain joins TRBV9 to TRBJ2-7; tentative D call: TRBD1 (5 bases). The CDR3 has 13 residues. CDR1 is SGDLS, CDR2 YYNGEE, per germline. The CDR3 sequence is CASSVGHRYEQYF. The CDR3 DNA reads TGTGCCAGCAGTGTAGGACACCGCTACGAGCAGTACTTC.

CDR3 residues: CASSFRRGEFEKLFF. The CDR3 DNA reads TGTGCCAGCAGTTTCCGGCGGGGGGAATTTGAAAAACTGTTTTTT. The chain is built from TRBV6-5 and TRBJ1-4; tentatively, D is TRBD1 (5 bases). The CDR3 has 15 residues. The V end was cut by 4 bases, the J end by 7 bases, with 16 bases between. Germline V gene lookup returns CDR1 MNHEY and CDR2 SVGAGI.

V and J are TRBV4-1 and TRBJ1-6; D is possibly TRBD1 (5 bases). The CDR3 length is 16 residues. Germline values: CDR1 MGHRA, CDR2 YSYEKL. Trimming took off 0 bases at V and 6 bases at J, with 12 bases between the two ends. CDR3 protein: CASSQDGAVRNSPLHF. The CDR3 DNA follows: TGCGCCAGCAGCCAAGATGGGGCGGTACGTAATTCACCCCTCCACTTT.

About this clone itself: Other DNA sequences of this sample code for an identical CDR3. This chain connects TRBV19 to TRBJ1-5; 7 bases fit TRBD1. Germline-derived CDR1 and CDR2 are LNHDA and SQIVND (reference sequence). The CDR3 spans 13 residues. Unmatched junction bases numbered 2, after V lost 3 bases and J lost 6 bases. CDR3 protein: CASSIQGGQPQHF. The CDR3 DNA follows: TGTGCCAGTAGTATTCAGGGGGGTCAGCCCCAGCATTTT.

The V and J genes are TRBV7-2 and TRBJ1-2, with 7 bases lining up with TRBD1. CDR3 length: 13 amino acids. With V trimmed by 3 bases and J by 4 bases, 2 bases remained unmatched. Germline V gene lookup returns CDR1 SGHTA and CDR2 FQGNSA. For the CDR3, the DNA is TGTGCCAGCAGCTTTGGACAGGTCTATGGCTACACCTTC. Translation: CASSFGQVYGYTF.

The CDR3 sequence: CASSAGVGYEQYF. The DNA for the CDR3 is TGTGCCAGCAGCGCCGGGGTGGGATACGAGCAGTACTTC. The chain uses TRBV9 and TRBJ2-7; a possible D gene is TRBD2 (5 bases). The germline V and J ends were trimmed by 3 bases and 4 bases, with 11 bases remaining between them. This CDR3 spans 13 amino acids. The V gene's germline CDR1 is SGDLS and CDR2 YYNGEE.

The chain recombines TRBV3-1 (or the pseudogene TRBV3-2) with TRBJ2-2, with a possible D match to TRBD1 (6 bases). The CDR3 contains 15 residues. Germline-derived CDR1 and CDR2 are LGHDT and YNNKEL (reference sequence). Trimming took 4 bases from V and 6 from J, leaving 15 bases between them. CDR3 residues: CASSPKRQVPGELFF. For the CDR3, the DNA is TGTGCCAGCAGCCCGAAAAGACAGGTACCCGGGGAGCTGTTTTTT.

This clone showed up just once. The rearrangement uses TRBV5-1 and TRBJ2-3, with TRBD2 matching over 8 bases. Germline V gene sequence: CDR1 SGHRS, CDR2 YFSETQ. With V trimmed by 0 bases and J by 2 bases, 2 bases remained unmatched. This CDR3 region has 15 residues. The CDR3 nucleotides read TGCGCCAGCAGCTTGGCAGCGGGAGACACAGATACGCAGTATTTT. The encoded protein is CASSLAAGDTDTQYF.